This T cell receptor (beta chain) emerged from a study of T cell responses to AZD1222 COVID-19 vaccine (dated by TCRdb to the early 2020s). With regard to the full study: TCR sequencing covered some 250 trial participants: some 210 given two doses of AZD1222 and approximately 25 given two doses of MenACWY control vaccine. Trial participants were enrolled by age into 18-55, 56-69 and 70-plus year subgroups, with around 140, 26 and 57 TCR-sequenced participants respectively. General findings and caveats noted by the study authors: Nearly half of unique spike-specific TCRs reportedly recognized epitopes outside regions mutated in the B.1.351 and B.1.1.7 variants. Only 5 to 7 AZD1222 recipients were SARS-CoV-2 seropositive at baseline, limiting conclusions about previously exposed vaccinees. In the small 56-69-year group, the increase in depth fell short of significance, most likely because of low power. Most participants were white British and females outnumbered males, and the authors suggested that clonal diversity may have been underestimated. No day 14 peak-response samples were available, so repertoires were characterized only after the peak T cell response. A significant rise in spike-specific TCR breadth and depth was observed after two AZD1222 doses relative to day 0 and relative to MenACWY recipients. The vaccine-associated CD4 TCRs covered the entire spike protein, and the dominant responses fell in regions 160-218 and 743-854.

The CDR3 regions of human TCRbeta chains were analyzed by immunosequencing. The study's own analysis went as follows. TCRs in the repertoires were matched against a reference library of SARS-CoV-2-specific TCRs that had been generated with the MIRA antigen-specificity platform. Breadth was defined as the fraction of unique TCRs that were SARS-CoV-2-associated. Depth was defined as the fraction of total T cells that were SARS-CoV-2-associated. Each spike-specific TCR was assigned to its reactive spike region and to a CD4 or CD8 class using the MIRA data. Log10-transformed breadth and depth values were compared by one-way ANOVA with Sidak's multiple comparisons tests. The clones in this table, taken by TCRdb from immuneACCESS, are in-frame only. Not every clone is retained; where verified, under half of the shortfall comes from an unresolved V gene, and the cause of the rest is unknown. That table furnishes V, J and clone size, whereas the DNA furnished D and trimming. This sample gives about 140,000 clones in total; around 93% of them show up just once. Roughly 3.5% of the sample belongs to the ten largest clones.

What this sample's time point label stands for: about 28 days (+/-7) after the second vaccine dose. AZD1222 recipients with second doses at about 4 weeks or about 12 weeks were pooled, because spike-specific TCR depth and breadth did not differ between schedules. Vaccinee samples came from UK trials COV001 and COV002, including a single-blind randomized controlled phase 2/3 trial of AZD1222 (ChAdOx1 nCoV-19) in healthy adults. For TCRbeta chain sequencing, PBMC samples were collected from trial participants at day 0 and at day 28 after the second dose. As to this clone: Its target antigen remains unknown. No clone much larger than this one lies a single base away; base qualities are absent.

The CDR3 goes from the cysteine to the phenylalanine over 12 residues. Just CDR3 DNA is preserved here, 36 bases in frame from base 1. Relative to germline, V is 5 bases shorter and J is 8 bases shorter, with 15 bases between their ends. From a lookup of the germline V gene (reference sequence), CDR1 and CDR2 are GTSNPN and SVGIG. Recombination connected TRBV30 to TRBJ1-1, with a weak D call of TRBD1 (6 bases match). Source: peripheral blood, taken 28 days after the second AZD1222 dose. The sequence derives from an adult who received the AZD1222 COVID-19 vaccine. The DNA reads TGTGCCTGGTCAGGGGATGATGGGGAAGCTTTCTTT. This is translated as CAWSGDDGEAFF.